This T cell receptor beta chain originates from a study of shared clonotypes between healthy human individuals (dated by TCRdb to 2019 to 2021). For context, the study as a whole: A couple of women and a few men aged 18 to 49 years were included in the cohort. Libraries were prepared and TCR repertoires were sequenced by different laboratories using diverse techniques, in order to increase sequencing depth and limit assay-specific biases. Blood TCR repertoires of a handful of healthy adults were deeply sequenced to estimate repertoire size and the extent of clonotype sharing between individuals. Per donor, leukapheresis produced somewhere between about 0.94 and 9 billion PBMCs. What the study reported, not specific to this receptor: Because the study included a small number of donors, the genetic and exposure-history diversity represented was limited. Sampling was limited to blood, and TCR repertoires in tissue likely differ from TCR repertoires in blood. Based on pairwise subsampling, the degree of clonotype sharing among donors was expected to be affected by sequencing depth.

Using the deep immunoSEQ assay, TCR CDR3 regions were amplified from genomic DNA by multiplex PCR. Extracted genomic DNA from each cell subset was distributed evenly across all wells of several immunoSEQ 96-well plates, and each plate was treated as a replicate. Each replicate PCR for unsorted PBMC received about 0.3 ug genomic DNA, equal to 30,000 to 35,000 T cell genomes. Unsorted PBMC genomic DNA was sequenced across ten immunoSEQ deep assay plates. Purified libraries were measured with a Qubit 3.0 fluorometer, size-checked on a Bioanalyzer 2100, and measured again with the KAPA Library Quantification kit. Every immunoSEQ 96-well plate was sequenced on a dedicated single-read 150-cycle Illumina NextSeq 550 flow cell. The original methods were these. The immunoSEQ output contained only junctional sequences without quality scores, so filtering could not match that applied to full-length reads. To assign V/J genes and CDR3, sequences were annotated against IMGT germline references using PyIR, a Python wrapper for IgBLAST v1.9. Any read was removed if the V/J assignment was weak (E-value above 1e-6), the CDR3 was missing, or the read contained stop codons, out-of-frame junctions, or ambiguous translated residues. V3J clonotypes were defined as sequences sharing an identical inferred V gene, J gene, and CDR3 amino acid sequence. Percentage overlap between repertoires was computed as shared unique clonotypes divided by the size of the smaller repertoire. RTK rarefaction, the Chao1 estimator, and Recon v2.1 estimates of unobserved clonotypes were used to assess repertoire richness. TCRdb's version of the immuneACCESS table is confined to in-frame rearrangements and falls short of the full clone set. An unresolved V gene accounts for under half of the shortfall where checked; the remainder is of unknown origin. V and J calls and clone size come straight from that table; D and trimming were deduced from the DNA. Within this sample are about 490,000 clones, with 60% to 85% of them counted one time only. The ten largest clones represent about an eighth of the sample.

The donors were healthy, HIV-negative adults with no recently reported acute infections or vaccinations. Every donor was a Caucasian adult residing in Nashville, Tennessee, USA. For unsorted samples, approximately 81 million PBMCs were counted, and genomic DNA was extracted using the QIAamp DNA Blood Mini kit. Blood was obtained by leukapheresis, after which PBMCs were separated by Ficoll-Histopaque density gradient centrifugation and cryopreserved in liquid nitrogen vapor phase. In the case of this clone: Its antigen is currently not known. Per-base quality was not reported, and no clone a single base away is much larger than it.

Inclusive of the bounding cysteine and phenylalanine, the CDR3 is 13 residues long. Left in the record is the CDR3 DNA by itself, 39 bases read in frame from the first base. The V end loses 3 bases and the J end loses 0 bases, and a stretch of 8 bases separates them. CDR1 is given as GTSNPN and CDR2 as SVGIG, both from the germline V gene (reference sequence). The source of this sequence is a woman aged 40 to 50 in good health. Some clones in this sample may be carry-over from other donors' samples. The specimen sequenced was PBMCs. This receptor chain uses TRBV30 and TRBJ1-1; a weak D assignment points to TRBD1 (5 bases agree). The CDR3 is CAWRGTVNTEAFF. Here is the DNA: TGTGCCTGGAGGGGGACGGTGAACACTGAAGCTTTCTTT. With the rest looked up from the reference TRBV30 and TRBJ1-1 genes rather than sequenced, the full variable domain is SQTIHQWPATLVQPVGSPLSLECTVEGTSNPNLYWYRQAAGRGLQLLFYSVGIGQISSEVPQNLSASRPQDRQFILSSKKLLLSDSGFYLCAWRGTVNTEAFFGQGTRLTVV.